The TCR beta chain under discussion was sequenced for a study of CD8 T cells in ankylosing spondylitis. Points from the study as a whole: Typical of ankylosing spondylitis blood, it appeared, was a TCR beta motif of eight highly homologous variants.

Germline CDR1 reads LGHDT; CDR2 reads YNNKEL (reference sequence). J gave up 2 bases and V 8 bases, and 7 bases lay outside the gene matches. This CDR3 is built from 15 residues. Using quantitative 5'-RACE with molecular barcodes, the authors made TCR beta libraries. TCRdb independently ran MiXCR on the 5' RACE reads; one entry per CDR3 protein. The table shows hundreds of thousands of distinct CDR3 sequences, with 26% occurring only once. As concerns this clonotype: As yet, its antigen is unknown.

The source is a male donor with ankylosing spondylitis. The gene calls are TRBV3-1 and TRBJ2-1; 9 bases fit TRBD2. Sequenced sample: blood, either unsorted or a sorted T cell fraction (not recorded which). CDR3 protein: CASGGREGPYNEQFF. In nucleotides, the CDR3 is TGTGCCAGCGGCGGGCGGGAGGGCCCCTACAATGAGCAGTTCTTC.